The clone carrying this T cell receptor beta chain occurred many times. TCRdb processed the 5' RACE reads anew with MiXCR; each CDR3 protein has one entry. Of about 300,000 distinct CDR3 sequences listed, roughly 6.8% are singletons. The entry originates in a study of T cells after yellow fever vaccination. The CDR3 extends over 14 amino acids. Germline CDR1 is LNHDA and CDR2 is SQIVND (reference sequence). The ends were cut back, 5 bases at V and 4 bases at J, with 12 bases in the middle. The chain carries TRBV19 and TRBJ1-5, with a possible D match to TRBD1 (5 bases). The sequence was collected from a man aged 18 to 29 who received the YFV17D yellow fever vaccine. Source: PBMCs, taken 45 days after the first yellow fever vaccination. As DNA, the CDR3 is TGTGCCAGTAGTCGACTCGAGGGGAATCAGCCCCAGCATTTT. Translated: CASSRLEGNQPQHF.